This entry features one TCR beta chain sequence. Other DNA sequences in this sample translate to the same CDR3. V lost 4 bases and J 5 bases, leaving 23 bases between the germline ends. This CDR3 spans 17 amino acids. In germline, CDR1 is MGHRA, CDR2 YSYEKL. Primers: 60 Vbeta forward and 13 Jbeta reverse. Clones were sequenced by immunoSEQ multiplex PCR, and TCRdb holds only the in-frame ones, with some missing. This sample has 150,000 or so clones, with 75% to 80% found just once. The data are from a study of cytomegalovirus exposure and HLA in healthy donors. The V call is TRBV4-1, the J call TRBJ1-1; possibly TRBD1 for D (6 bases). The origin of this receptor is a middle-aged woman in good health and CMV-seronegative. Sequencing was done on a sample of PBMCs. The CDR3 DNA follows: TGCGCCAGCAGCCTAAAAACTTCGGGGGGCGCGAGAACTGAAGCTTTCTTT. Amino acids: CASSLKTSGGARTEAFF.